This T cell receptor beta chain was obtained from a study of cytotoxic CD8 clonotypes in ibrutinib-treated CLL. Turning to this clone: Its antigen is currently unknown.

Findings of the study overall: Sampling schedules were unmatched across sustained-remission and progressing patients. Contraction or stability on treatment characterized the public clonotypes, which were uncommon.

The planned depth of sequencing spanned 1 in 200,000 to 1 in 1 million T cells. The table came from immunoSEQ multiplex PCR; TCRdb's copy has only in-frame clones and leaves some out. The sample has 42,000 or so clones, approximately 67% seen once; the top ten hold more than 6%. This CDR3 spans 16 amino acids. Germline CDR1 and CDR2: SGHDN and FVKESK. Trimming cost V 3 bases and J 7 bases, with 21 bases left between them. The source is a human donor with chronic lymphocytic leukemia. The sample in question was PBMCs, obtained at disease progression, from a patient treated with ibrutinib. The chain joins TRBV14 to TRBJ1-2, with TRBD1 as a possible D gene (5 bases). This CDR3 reads CASSQGRVAHGGGYTF. The DNA of the CDR3 is TGTGCCAGCAGCCAGGGCAGGGTGGCTCACGGTGGTGGCTACACCTTC.